This passage covers 17 T cell receptor beta chains from one sample sequenced in a study of CD8+ T cells in alopecia areata. Sequencing templates came from extracted RNA that was reverse transcribed into cDNA. The repertoire was sequenced with immunoSEQ multiplex PCR; TCRdb's copy has only in-frame clones and lacks some. Of about 280,000 clones listed, 55% to 75% are singletons. Treatment given: oral pan-JAK inhibitor, 5-10 mg twice daily. The sample in question was CD4+ T cells sorted from blood, obtained at week 24, from a patient treated with tofacitinib. The receptors originated from a human donor with alopecia areata.

This clone has a single count. Germline and junction disagree at one end, which may indicate a read error. V gene TRBV18 combines with J gene TRBJ2-5; 7 nucleotides match TRBD1. The J call may be faulty, since TRBJ2-7 better matches the DNA end. The CDR3 is made up of 13 amino acids. In germline, CDR1 is KGHSH, CDR2 LQKENI. For the CDR3, the DNA is TGTGCCAGCTCCCCACAGGGGCTCGACGAGCAGTACTTC. Amino acid sequence: CASSPQGLDEQYF.

This chain connects TRBV29-1 to TRBJ2-1; tentatively, D is TRBD1 (7 bases). Germline loops: CDR1 SQVTM, CDR2 ANQGSEA. Trimming stripped 5 bases from V and 9 bases from J, with 26 bases between. The CDR3 has 16 amino acids. The DNA of the CDR3 is TGCAGCGTTACACCACGAGGGGGCGGGGTAGAGGGTGAGCAGTTCTTC. It codes for CSVTPRGGGVEGEQFF.

The chain uses TRBV7-9 and TRBJ2-5, with unresolved D. Trimming took off 0 bases at V and 2 bases at J, with 16 bases between the two ends. Germline lookup yields CDR1 SEHNR and CDR2 FQNEAQ (reference sequence). The CDR3 contains 17 residues. The CDR3: CASSLAALVLGQETQYF. CDR3 in DNA: TGTGCCAGCAGCTTAGCGGCGCTAGTCCTAGGGCAAGAGACCCAGTACTTC.

V and J are TRBV4-1 and TRBJ1-1; D possibly corresponds to TRBD1 (5 bases). This CDR3 has 15 amino acids. The germline gives CDR1 MGHRA, CDR2 YSYEKL. V was clipped by 4 bases and J by 6 bases, with 18 bases between them. The CDR3 DNA reads TGCGCCAGCAGCCCGCTAGGCAGGGAGGCCCCTGAAGCTTTCTTT. It specifies CASSPLGREAPEAFF.

The chain joins TRBV4-3 to TRBJ1-6; D may be TRBD1 (6 bases). The CDR3 length is 17 residues. V was clipped by 0 bases and J by 2 bases, with 11 bases between them. Germline CDR1 and CDR2: LGHNA and YSLEER. CDR3 amino acids: CASSQEQGNPYNSPLHF. The CDR3 coding sequence is TGCGCCAGCAGCCAAGAACAGGGAAACCCCTATAATTCACCCCTCCACTTT.

The chain carries TRBV25-1 and TRBJ2-7, with unresolved D. The CDR3 length is 14 residues. Trimming left V 4 bases short and J 3 bases short, with 13 bases between. The V gene's germline CDR1 is MGHDK and CDR2 SYGVNS. CDR3 in amino acids: CASSVSLSSYEQYF. In DNA, the CDR3 is TGTGCCAGCAGTGTATCTCTTTCTAGCTACGAGCAGTACTTC.

This chain uses TRBV4-3 with TRBJ1-2; no clear D. The CDR3 loop spans 16 amino acids. V was trimmed by 5 bases and J by 8 bases, leaving 24 bases between them. Per the germline V gene, CDR1 is LGHNA and CDR2 is YSLEER. The CDR3 sequence is CASSSRGAGSRVGYTF. The CDR3 DNA sequence: TGCGCCAGCAGCTCACGAGGTGCCGGGTCCCGGGTGGGCTACACCTTC.

The count of this clone is one. This chain uses TRBV25-1 with TRBJ1-2, with D possibly being TRBD1 (5 bases). The V end was cut by 1 base, the J end by 8 bases, with 14 bases between. This CDR3 comprises 14 residues. Germline lookup yields CDR1 MGHDK and CDR2 SYGVNS. The CDR3 sequence: CASSEWRGNSGYTF. In nucleotides, the CDR3 is TGTGCCAGCAGTGAATGGAGGGGAAACAGCGGCTACACCTTC.

This clone was counted only a few times. In DNA form, the CDR3 reads TGTGCCAGCAGCCAAGACAGGGACGGTTCGAAGTGGTACTTC. As protein: CASSQDRDGSKWYF. The rearrangement links TRBV4-2 to TRBJ2-7; D is possibly TRBD1 or TRBD2 (5 bases each). Germline V gene lookup returns CDR1 LGHNA and CDR2 YNFKEQ. The CDR3 loop spans 14 amino acids. V was clipped by 0 bases and J by 12 bases, with 18 bases between them.

This clone was recorded a few times. The chain employs TRBV5-1 and TRBJ2-5; D is uncertain. V lost 4 bases, J lost 3 bases, and 7 bases lay in between. The CDR3 consists of 12 residues. The germline V gene has CDR1 SGHRS and CDR2 YFSETQ. DNA for the CDR3: TGCGCCAGCAGCGAGGTGGAAGAGACCCAGTACTTC. Translation: CASSEVEETQYF.

The V gene is TRBV30, the J gene TRBJ2-6; the D gene is possibly TRBD1 (6 bases). Germline lookup yields CDR1 GTSNPN and CDR2 SVGIG (reference sequence). The CDR3 covers 17 residues. In DNA, the CDR3 is TGTGCTCTACGCCTCGGGACATCCCTCTCTGGGGCCAACGTCCTGACTTTC. This translates into CALRLGTSLSGANVLTF.

This rearrangement joins TRBV30 to TRBJ1-1; D gene uncertain. V was clipped by 0 bases and J by 0 bases, with 11 bases between them. Germline V gene sequence: CDR1 GTSNPN, CDR2 SVGIG (reference sequence). The CDR3 runs 15 residues. CDR3 amino acids: CAWSVRRQLNTEAFF. CDR3 coding DNA: TGTGCCTGGAGTGTACGCAGGCAATTGAACACTGAAGCTTTCTTT.

This chain links TRBV7-8 with TRBJ2-5, with D uncertain. V gave up 5 bases and J gave up 9 bases, with 22 bases separating them. This CDR3 has 15 residues. In germline, CDR1 is SGHVS, CDR2 FQNEAQ. This CDR3 reads CASSAASDGLGPQYF. The CDR3 DNA is TGTGCCAGCAGCGCCGCTTCCGACGGGCTTGGGCCCCAGTACTTC.

The chain employs TRBV4-1 and TRBJ1-5; 8 bases are a match to TRBD1. Unmatched junction bases numbered 4, after V lost 4 bases and J lost 5 bases. Germline V CDR1 and CDR2: MGHRA, YSYEKL. There are 14 residues in the CDR3. Written as DNA, the CDR3 is TGCGCCAGCAGCCCTCGACAGGGGTATCAGCCCCAGCATTTT. This codes for CASSPRQGYQPQHF.

The rearrangement links TRBV9 to TRBJ2-5; TRBD2 aligns across 8 bases. J was trimmed by 0 bases and V by 2 bases; bases with no gene match: 3. The germline V gene encodes CDR1 SGDLS and CDR2 YYNGEE. This CDR3 has 15 residues. The CDR3 sequence is CASSVQRGNQETQYF. Here the CDR3 DNA reads TGTGCCAGCAGCGTTCAGCGGGGGAACCAAGAGACCCAGTACTTC.

The chain links TRBV25-1 to TRBJ1-1, with unresolved D. CDR3 length: 15 amino acids. The V end lost 4 bases, the J end lost 0 bases, and 12 bases lay between the germline ends. Germline values: CDR1 MGHDK, CDR2 SYGVNS. The CDR3 here is CASSALGGLNTEAFF. In DNA, the CDR3 is TGTGCCAGCAGTGCCCTCGGTGGGTTGAACACTGAAGCTTTCTTT.

This clone has only a few counts. This chain uses TRBV29-1 with TRBJ1-3, with D maybe TRBD1 (6 bases). Between the trimmed V and J ends, which lost 2 bases and 0 bases, there was a span of 14 bases. CDR1 and CDR2 from the germline V gene are SQVTM and ANQGSEA. The CDR3 is 16 residues long. The CDR3 region is CSVERGRGISGNTIYF. The CDR3, as DNA: TGCAGCGTTGAACGGGGCAGGGGCATCTCTGGAAACACCATATATTTT. The full variable domain, completed using reference TRBV29-1 and TRBJ1-3, is SAVISQKPSRDICQRGTSLTIQCQVDSQVTMMFWYRQQPGQSLTLIATANQGSEATYESGFVIDKFPISRPNLTFSTLTVSNMSPEDSSIYLCSVERGRGISGNTIYFGEGSWLTVV.